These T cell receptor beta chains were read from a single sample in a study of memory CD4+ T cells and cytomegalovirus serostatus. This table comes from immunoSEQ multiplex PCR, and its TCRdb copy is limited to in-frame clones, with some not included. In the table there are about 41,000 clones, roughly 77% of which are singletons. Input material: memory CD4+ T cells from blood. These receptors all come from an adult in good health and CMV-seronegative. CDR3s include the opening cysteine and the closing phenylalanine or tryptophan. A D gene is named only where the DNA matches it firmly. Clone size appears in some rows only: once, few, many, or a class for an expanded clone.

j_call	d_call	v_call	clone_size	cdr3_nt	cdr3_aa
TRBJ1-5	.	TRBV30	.	TGTGCCTGGACCGCTCGGGGGGGCGGGACCGGGCCCCAGCATTTT	CAWTARGGGTGPQHF
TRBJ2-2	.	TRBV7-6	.	TGTGCCAGCAGCTTAGTCACCGCCGGGGAGCTGTTTTTT	CASSLVTAGELFF
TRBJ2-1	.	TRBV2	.	TGTGCCAGCAGTTTCGAAAGGGGGAGTGAGCAGTTCTTC	CASSFERGSEQFF
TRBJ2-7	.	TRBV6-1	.	TGTGCCAGCAGACTGGGGCTCGCCCTGACCGAGCAGTACTTC	CASRLGLALTEQYF
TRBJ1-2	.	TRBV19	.	TGTGCCAGTAGTATAGGGGGCCCATATGGCTACACCTTC	CASSIGGPYGYTF
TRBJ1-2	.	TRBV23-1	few	TGCGCCAGCAGTCTTGGGACCCCCTACCCCGCTAACTATGGCTACACCTTC	CASSLGTPYPANYGYTF
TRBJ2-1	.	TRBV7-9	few	TGTGCCAGCAGCTTGGGGAGAAACAATGAGCAGTTCTTC	CASSLGRNNEQFF
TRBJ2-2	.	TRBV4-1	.	TGCGCCACCCGACTGGGGGGTACCAACACCGGGGAGCTGTTTTTT	CATRLGGTNTGELFF
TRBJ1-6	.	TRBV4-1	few	TGCGCCAGCAGCCAAAGGAGAACAGTTGATTCACCCCTCCACTTT	CASSQRRTVDSPLHF
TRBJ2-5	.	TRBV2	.	TGTGCCAGCTACCGCCAGGGGATCGGACAGACCCAGTACTTC	CASYRQGIGQTQYF
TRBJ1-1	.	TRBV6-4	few	TGTGCCAGCAGTGACTCGTACAGGTCGCTGGCTTTCTTT	CASSDSYRSLAFF
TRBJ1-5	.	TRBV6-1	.	TGTGCCAGCAGTGAAGGGGGCTGGGCTCACAATCAGCCCCAGCATTTT	CASSEGGWAHNQPQHF
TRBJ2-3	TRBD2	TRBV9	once	TGTGCCAGCAGCGTAGGCAGCGGGGGTGCAGATACGCAGTATTTT	CASSVGSGGADTQYF
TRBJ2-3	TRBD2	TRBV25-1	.	TGTGCCAGCAGCTTCGGACTAGCGGGGGGAGATACGCAGTATTTT	CASSFGLAGGDTQYF
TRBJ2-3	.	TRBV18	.	TGTGCCAGCTCACCTATCAGGGGCGATACGCAGTATTTT	CASSPIRGDTQYF
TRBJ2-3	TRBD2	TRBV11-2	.	TGTGCCAGCAGCACAAGTGGACTAGCGGGGGGCCTATACACAGATACGCAGTATTTT	CASSTSGLAGGLYTDTQYF
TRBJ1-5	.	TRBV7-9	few	TGTGCCAGCAGCTTAGACCTCAGCCAGCCCCAGCATTTT	CASSLDLSQPQHF
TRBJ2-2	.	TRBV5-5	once	TGTGCCAGCAGCCCGGGTTTGTGGGCAGGGAGCACCGGGGAGCTGTTTTTT	CASSPGLWAGSTGELFF
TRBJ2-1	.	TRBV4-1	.	TGCGCCAGCAGCCAAGAAAGCCGCAGGGGGGACCTATACAATGAGCAGTTCTTC	CASSQESRRGDLYNEQFF
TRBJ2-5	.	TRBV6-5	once	TGTGCCAGCAGTTATCGAGGGACTGTTAAAGAGACCCAGTACTTC	CASSYRGTVKETQYF
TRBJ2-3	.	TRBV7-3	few	TGTGCCAGCAGCGGACGTGGGGGGGCCGGGGATACGCAGTATTTT	CASSGRGGAGDTQYF
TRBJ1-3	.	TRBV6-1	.	TGTGCCAGCAGTGAAGTGGGGGCTGGAAACACCATATATTTT	CASSEVGAGNTIYF
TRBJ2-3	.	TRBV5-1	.	TGCGCCAGCAGCTTCGGGGGGCTAAGCACAGATACGCAGTATTTT	CASSFGGLSTDTQYF
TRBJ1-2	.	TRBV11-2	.	TGTGCCAGCAGCTTAGACTACTATGGCTACACCTTC	CASSLDYYGYTF
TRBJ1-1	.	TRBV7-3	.	TGTGCCAGCAGCACTCAGGGAAACACTGAAGCTTTCTTT	CASSTQGNTEAFF
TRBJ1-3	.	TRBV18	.	TGTGCCAGCTCACCAGAATCCTCTATGTTCTCTGGAAACACCATATATTTT	CASSPESSMFSGNTIYF
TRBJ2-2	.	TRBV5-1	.	TGCGCCAGCAGCTTGGCCGGGGAGCTGTTTTTT	CASSLAGELFF
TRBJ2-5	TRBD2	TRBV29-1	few	TGCAGCGTGGTCCCGACGCTAGCGGGGGGGCAGAAGACCCAGTACTTC	CSVVPTLAGGQKTQYF
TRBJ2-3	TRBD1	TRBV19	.	TGTGCCAGTAGCAGAGGGACAGGGGGTCGAGATACGCAGTATTTT	CASSRGTGGRDTQYF
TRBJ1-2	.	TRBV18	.	TGTGCCAGCTCACCGGGGGACACCGCACCTGGCTACACCTTC	CASSPGDTAPGYTF
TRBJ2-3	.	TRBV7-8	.	TGTGCCAGCAGCTTAAGTTTTAGGGGCGAATGGACAGATACGCAGTATTTT	CASSLSFRGEWTDTQYF
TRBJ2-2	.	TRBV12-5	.	TGTGCTAGTGGTTCGAGGGGAAACGGGGAGCTGTTTTTT	CASGSRGNGELFF
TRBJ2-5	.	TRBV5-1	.	TGCGCCAGCAGCGCGTCGACAGGTAAAGAGACCCAGTACTTC	CASSASTGKETQYF
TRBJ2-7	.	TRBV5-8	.	TGTGCCAGCAGCTTGGGAGGGTTGGGGCTCTACGAGCAGTACTTC	CASSLGGLGLYEQYF
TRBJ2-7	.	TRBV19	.	TGTGCCAGTAGCCACATAAACGAGCAGTACTTC	CASSHINEQYF
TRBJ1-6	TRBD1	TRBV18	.	TGTGCCAGCTCCCCCACAGGGGCGGATTCACCCCTCCACTTT	CASSPTGADSPLHF
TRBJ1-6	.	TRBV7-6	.	TGTGCCAGCAGGGGCACGGGCAATTCACCCCTCCACTTT	CASRGTGNSPLHF
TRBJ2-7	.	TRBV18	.	TGTGCCAGCTCACTGGACCTCAGAGGCGAGCAGTACTTC	CASSLDLRGEQYF
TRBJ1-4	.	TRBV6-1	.	TGTGCCAGCAGTGAAGGAGGAGTTAATGAAAAACTGTTTTTT	CASSEGGVNEKLFF
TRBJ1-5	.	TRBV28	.	TGTGCCAGCCAGGGTGACAATCAGCCCCAGCATTTT	CASQGDNQPQHF
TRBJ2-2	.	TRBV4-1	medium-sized	TGCGCCAGCAGCGACTTTACAGTCGGGGAGCTGTTTTTT	CASSDFTVGELFF
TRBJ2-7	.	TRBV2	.	TGTGCCAGCAGTCCCTCCTACGAGCAGTACTTC	CASSPSYEQYF
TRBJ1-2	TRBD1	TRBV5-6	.	TGTGCCAGCAGCTCGGGACAGGGGAACTATGGCTACACCTTC	CASSSGQGNYGYTF
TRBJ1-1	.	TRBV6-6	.	TGTGCCAGCAGGCTCGAGGGAGGGCAAGTTGAAGCTTTCTTT	CASRLEGGQVEAFF
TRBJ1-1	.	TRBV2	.	TGTGCCAGCAGGCCCCTACAGGGTGGGAACACTGAAGCTTTCTTT	CASRPLQGGNTEAFF
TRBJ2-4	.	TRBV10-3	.	TGTGCCTCCCGGGCTCCGGGGGGCCCAAACATTCAGTACTTC	CASRAPGGPNIQYF
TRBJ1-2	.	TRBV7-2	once	TGTGCCAGCAGCTTGGGTTTGGCGGGGTATGGCTACACCTTC	CASSLGLAGYGYTF
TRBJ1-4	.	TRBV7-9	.	TGTGCCAGCAGCTTTGGGCGGGAAGAAAAACTGTTTTTT	CASSFGREEKLFF
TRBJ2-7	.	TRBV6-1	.	TGTGCCAGCATAAGCGACGGCAGCCCCTCTGGGGAGCAGTACTTC	CASISDGSPSGEQYF
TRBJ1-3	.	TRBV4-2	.	TGTGCCAGCAGCCAAGAAAGAACAGGTCAGAACACCATATATTTT	CASSQERTGQNTIYF
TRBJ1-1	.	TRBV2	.	TGTGCCAGCAGCGCCCGGTACACTGAAGCTTTCTTT	CASSARYTEAFF
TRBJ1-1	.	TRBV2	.	TGTGCCAGCAATCGGGAAGTGAACACTGAAGCTTTCTTT	CASNREVNTEAFF
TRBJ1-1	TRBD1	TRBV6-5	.	TGTGCCAGCAGAGGACAGGGAGTATTCACTGAAGCTTTCTTT	CASRGQGVFTEAFF